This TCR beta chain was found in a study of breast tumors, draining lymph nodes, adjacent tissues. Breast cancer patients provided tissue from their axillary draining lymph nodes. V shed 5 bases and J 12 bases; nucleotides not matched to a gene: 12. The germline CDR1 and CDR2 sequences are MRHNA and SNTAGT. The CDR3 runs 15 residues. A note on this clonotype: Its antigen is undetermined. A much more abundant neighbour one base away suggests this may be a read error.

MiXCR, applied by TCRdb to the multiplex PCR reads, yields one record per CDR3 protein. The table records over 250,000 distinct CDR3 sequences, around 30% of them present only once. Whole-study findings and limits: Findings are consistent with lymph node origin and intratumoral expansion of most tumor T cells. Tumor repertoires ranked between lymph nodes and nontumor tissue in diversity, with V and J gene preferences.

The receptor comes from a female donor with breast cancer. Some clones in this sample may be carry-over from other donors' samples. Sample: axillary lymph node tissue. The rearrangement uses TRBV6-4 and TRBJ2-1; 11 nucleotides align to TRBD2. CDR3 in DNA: TGTGCCAGCAGTCAAGGCTGGCTAGCGGGAGGAGCGCAGTTCTTC. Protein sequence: CASSQGWLAGGAQFF.